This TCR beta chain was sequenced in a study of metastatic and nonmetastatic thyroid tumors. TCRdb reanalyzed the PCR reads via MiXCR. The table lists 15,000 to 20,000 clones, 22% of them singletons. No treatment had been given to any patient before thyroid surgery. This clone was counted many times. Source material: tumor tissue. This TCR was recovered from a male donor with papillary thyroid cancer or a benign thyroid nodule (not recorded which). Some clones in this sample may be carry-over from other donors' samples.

In nucleotides, the CDR3 is TGCGCCAGCAGCCTAGGGACTAGCGGGAGGGTGGGCCAAGAGACCCAGTACTTC. Encoded protein: CASSLGTSGRVGQETQYF. This chain links TRBV5-1 with TRBJ2-5; 16 bases are shared with TRBD2. Looked up from germline, CDR1 is SGHRS and CDR2 is YFSETQ. The ends lost 4 bases at V and 1 base at J; junction bases unmatched: 7. The CDR3 extends over 18 amino acids.